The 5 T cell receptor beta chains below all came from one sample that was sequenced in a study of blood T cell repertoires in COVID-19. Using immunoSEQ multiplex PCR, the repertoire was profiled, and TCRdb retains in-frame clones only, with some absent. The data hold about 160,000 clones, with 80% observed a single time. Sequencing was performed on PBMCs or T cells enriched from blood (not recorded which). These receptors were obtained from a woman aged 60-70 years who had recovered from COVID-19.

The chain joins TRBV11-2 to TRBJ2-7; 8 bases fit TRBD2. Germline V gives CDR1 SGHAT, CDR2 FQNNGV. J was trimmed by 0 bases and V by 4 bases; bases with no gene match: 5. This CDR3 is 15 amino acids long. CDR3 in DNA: TGTGCCAGCAGCTCCGGCGGGGGGATCTCCTACGAGCAGTACTTC. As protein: CASSSGGGISYEQYF.

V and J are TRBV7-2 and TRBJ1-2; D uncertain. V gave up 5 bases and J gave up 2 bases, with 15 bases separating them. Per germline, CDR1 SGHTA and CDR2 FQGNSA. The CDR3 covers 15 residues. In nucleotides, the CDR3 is TGTGCCAGCAGCCCTTGGGTTCGGGTGAACTATGGCTACACCTTC. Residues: CASSPWVRVNYGYTF.

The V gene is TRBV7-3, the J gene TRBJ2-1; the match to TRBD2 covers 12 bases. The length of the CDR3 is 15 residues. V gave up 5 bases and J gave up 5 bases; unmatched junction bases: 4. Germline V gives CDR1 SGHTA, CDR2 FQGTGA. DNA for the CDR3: TGTGCCAGCAGCCAAGGACTAGCGGGGAACAATGAGCAGTTCTTC. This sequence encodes CASSQGLAGNNEQFF.

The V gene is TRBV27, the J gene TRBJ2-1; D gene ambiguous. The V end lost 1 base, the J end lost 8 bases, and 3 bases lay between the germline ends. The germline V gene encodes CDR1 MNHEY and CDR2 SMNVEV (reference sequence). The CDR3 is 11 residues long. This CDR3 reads CASSLLDEQFF. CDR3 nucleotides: TGTGCCAGCAGTTTATTAGATGAGCAGTTCTTC.

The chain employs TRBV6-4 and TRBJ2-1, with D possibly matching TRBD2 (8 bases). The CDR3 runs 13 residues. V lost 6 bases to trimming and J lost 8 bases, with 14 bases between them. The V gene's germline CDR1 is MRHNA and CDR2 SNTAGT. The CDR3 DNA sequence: TGTGCCAGCAGCCGGGAGGGGGCCCATGAGCAGTTCTTC. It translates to CASSREGAHEQFF.